The rows below give T cell receptor beta chains drawn from one sample of a study of T cell responses to AZD1222 COVID-19 vaccine. Measured with immunoSEQ multiplex PCR; TCRdb has only the in-frame clones, and not every one. The repertoire includes 110,000 or so clones, 70% to 90% of them detected once, and 9.5% to 15% sits in the top ten. The material sequenced was peripheral blood, taken on day 0 of MenACWY control vaccination. These receptors were collected from an adult in good health. The CDR3 runs from the conserved cysteine through the conserved F or W. The D gene is left open where the match is weak. Part of the rows lack a size; the others show once, few, many or a class for expanded clones.

size	V	D	J	DNA	CDR3
NA	TRBV4-3	TRBD1	TRBJ2-5	TGCGCCAGCAGCAAAGGGACAGGGGGAGAAGAGACCCAGTACTTC	CASSKGTGGEETQYF
NA	TRBV7-9	NA	TRBJ1-4	TGTGCCAGCAGCTTAGCCCCAGGGTACGCAACTAATGAAAAACTGTTTTTT	CASSLAPGYATNEKLFF
NA	TRBV28	NA	TRBJ1-2	TGTGCCCTTCGGGGAGGGGGCTATGGCTACACCTTC	CALRGGGYGYTF
once	TRBV3-1/TRBV3-2	TRBD1	TRBJ1-1	TGTGCCAGCAGCCGTAATCCGGACAGGGGAGAAGCTTTCTTT	CASSRNPDRGEAFF
few	TRBV21-1	NA	TRBJ2-1	TGTGCCAGCAGCAAAGGGACTAGCGGGAGGAATGTGTACAATGAGCAGTTCTTC	CASSKGTSGRNVYNEQFF
NA	TRBV9	TRBD1	TRBJ1-2	TGTGCCAGCAGCGTAGATGTGGCAGGGGGCCACTATGGCTACACCTTC	CASSVDVAGGHYGYTF
NA	TRBV6-5	NA	TRBJ2-7	TGTGCCAGCACCTCTGGGCTACCTGCCCTCGAGCAGTACTTC	CASTSGLPALEQYF
NA	TRBV24-1	NA	TRBJ2-7	TGTGCCACCAGTGAGGATACCCTTAACGAGCAGTACTTC	CATSEDTLNEQYF
NA	TRBV20-1	TRBD1	TRBJ2-1	TGCAGTGCTAGTCCGAGGACAGGGATCGCCTACAATGAGCAGTTCTTC	CSASPRTGIAYNEQFF
NA	TRBV29-1	NA	TRBJ1-3	TGCAGCGTTTCCTGGGAAAACACCATATATTTT	CSVSWENTIYF
NA	TRBV4-2	TRBD2	TRBJ2-2	TGTGCCAGCAGTCGTAGCGGGGGCACCGGGGAGCTGTTTTTT	CASSRSGGTGELFF
NA	TRBV6-5	NA	TRBJ1-5	TGTGCCAGCAGTCCAGATAGGGGAGGCCAGCCCCAGCATTTT	CASSPDRGGQPQHF
NA	TRBV10-3	NA	TRBJ2-5	TGTGCCATCAGTACAGGGCGGGAAGAGACCCAGTACTTC	CAISTGREETQYF
NA	TRBV5-5	NA	TRBJ1-5	TGTGCCAGCAGCTTAGGGGATACAGGGTTCCAGCATTTT	CASSLGDTGFQHF
NA	TRBV27	NA	TRBJ1-4	TGTGCCAGCAGTTCGGACCGTTTTCAACTGTTTTTT	CASSSDRFQLFF
NA	TRBV5-4	TRBD1	TRBJ1-2	TGTGCCAGCAGCTCTCAGGGGGCTGGTGGCTACACCTTC	CASSSQGAGGYTF
NA	TRBV7-2	NA	TRBJ1-5	TGTGCCAGCAGCTTAGTAGCCGATCAGCCCCAGCATTTT	CASSLVADQPQHF
NA	TRBV3-1/TRBV3-2	NA	TRBJ1-5	TGTGCCAGCAGCCAAGATTACGGGGGAAGGGGCAATCAGCCCCAGCATTTT	CASSQDYGGRGNQPQHF
NA	TRBV7-3	TRBD2	TRBJ2-2	TGTGCCAGCAGCTTGACTAGCGTTCTGAACACCGGGGAGCTGTTTTTT	CASSLTSVLNTGELFF
NA	TRBV15	NA	TRBJ1-6	TGTGCCACCAGCAGAGAGGGGGAGGGAAATTCACCCCTCCACTTT	CATSREGEGNSPLHF
NA	TRBV29-1	NA	TRBJ2-1	TGCAGCGTTGATGGGGCACAGGAGCAGTTCTTC	CSVDGAQEQFF
NA	TRBV7-6	NA	TRBJ2-2	TGTGCCAGCAGCTTCGCCGGGACGGATTCCGGGGAGCTGTTTTTT	CASSFAGTDSGELFF
NA	TRBV11-2	TRBD2	TRBJ2-3	TGTGCCAGCAGTCCTGCTGGCGGGGGGGCAGATACGCAGTATTTT	CASSPAGGGADTQYF
NA	TRBV18	NA	TRBJ2-1	TGTGCCAGCTCACCACCGGGCCCCCCGGGCAATGAGCAGTTCTTC	CASSPPGPPGNEQFF
NA	TRBV28	NA	TRBJ1-5	TGTGCCAGCAGTACTAACCGACAGAGTAGGTCCGAGCCCCAGCATTTT	CASSTNRQSRSEPQHF
NA	TRBV30	NA	TRBJ1-2	TGTGCCTGGAGTTCTCGCGAAATCTACACCTTC	CAWSSREIYTF
NA	TRBV10-1	NA	TRBJ2-7	TGCGCCAGCAGAATCTACGAGCAGTACTTC	CASRIYEQYF
NA	TRBV4-1	TRBD1	TRBJ2-7	TGCGCCAGCAGCCGAACACCGGGACAGGGGGCGTCGGACGAGCAGTACTTC	CASSRTPGQGASDEQYF
NA	TRBV5-4	NA	TRBJ1-1	TGTGCCAGCAGCTTGGAGTGGGGCACTGAAGCTTTCTTT	CASSLEWGTEAFF
NA	TRBV7-3	NA	TRBJ1-1	TGTGCCAGCAGCTTAAGTCAGGACACTGAAGCTTTCTTT	CASSLSQDTEAFF
NA	TRBV7-2	NA	TRBJ2-3	TGTGCCAGCAGCAGCACCTCAGATACGCAGTATTTT	CASSSTSDTQYF
NA	TRBV19	TRBD1	TRBJ1-2	TGTGCCAGTACCCTAACAGGGGTCTCGGTTGGCTACACCTTC	CASTLTGVSVGYTF
once	TRBV6-5	NA	TRBJ1-3	TGTGCCAGCAGTTACTCGACCGGGGCCGGAAACACCATATATTTT	CASSYSTGAGNTIYF
once	TRBV9	TRBD2	TRBJ2-3	TGTGCCAGCAGCGTACCTAGCGGAGCACACACAGATACGCAGTATTTT	CASSVPSGAHTDTQYF
NA	TRBV18	NA	TRBJ1-2	TGTGCCAGCTCACCATCGCGGGGGGGCCGAGGTGGCTATGGCTACACCTTC	CASSPSRGGRGGYGYTF
NA	TRBV28	NA	TRBJ2-7	TGTGCCAGCAGTTTTCCCCAGGGGAACTCCTACGAGCAGTACTTC	CASSFPQGNSYEQYF